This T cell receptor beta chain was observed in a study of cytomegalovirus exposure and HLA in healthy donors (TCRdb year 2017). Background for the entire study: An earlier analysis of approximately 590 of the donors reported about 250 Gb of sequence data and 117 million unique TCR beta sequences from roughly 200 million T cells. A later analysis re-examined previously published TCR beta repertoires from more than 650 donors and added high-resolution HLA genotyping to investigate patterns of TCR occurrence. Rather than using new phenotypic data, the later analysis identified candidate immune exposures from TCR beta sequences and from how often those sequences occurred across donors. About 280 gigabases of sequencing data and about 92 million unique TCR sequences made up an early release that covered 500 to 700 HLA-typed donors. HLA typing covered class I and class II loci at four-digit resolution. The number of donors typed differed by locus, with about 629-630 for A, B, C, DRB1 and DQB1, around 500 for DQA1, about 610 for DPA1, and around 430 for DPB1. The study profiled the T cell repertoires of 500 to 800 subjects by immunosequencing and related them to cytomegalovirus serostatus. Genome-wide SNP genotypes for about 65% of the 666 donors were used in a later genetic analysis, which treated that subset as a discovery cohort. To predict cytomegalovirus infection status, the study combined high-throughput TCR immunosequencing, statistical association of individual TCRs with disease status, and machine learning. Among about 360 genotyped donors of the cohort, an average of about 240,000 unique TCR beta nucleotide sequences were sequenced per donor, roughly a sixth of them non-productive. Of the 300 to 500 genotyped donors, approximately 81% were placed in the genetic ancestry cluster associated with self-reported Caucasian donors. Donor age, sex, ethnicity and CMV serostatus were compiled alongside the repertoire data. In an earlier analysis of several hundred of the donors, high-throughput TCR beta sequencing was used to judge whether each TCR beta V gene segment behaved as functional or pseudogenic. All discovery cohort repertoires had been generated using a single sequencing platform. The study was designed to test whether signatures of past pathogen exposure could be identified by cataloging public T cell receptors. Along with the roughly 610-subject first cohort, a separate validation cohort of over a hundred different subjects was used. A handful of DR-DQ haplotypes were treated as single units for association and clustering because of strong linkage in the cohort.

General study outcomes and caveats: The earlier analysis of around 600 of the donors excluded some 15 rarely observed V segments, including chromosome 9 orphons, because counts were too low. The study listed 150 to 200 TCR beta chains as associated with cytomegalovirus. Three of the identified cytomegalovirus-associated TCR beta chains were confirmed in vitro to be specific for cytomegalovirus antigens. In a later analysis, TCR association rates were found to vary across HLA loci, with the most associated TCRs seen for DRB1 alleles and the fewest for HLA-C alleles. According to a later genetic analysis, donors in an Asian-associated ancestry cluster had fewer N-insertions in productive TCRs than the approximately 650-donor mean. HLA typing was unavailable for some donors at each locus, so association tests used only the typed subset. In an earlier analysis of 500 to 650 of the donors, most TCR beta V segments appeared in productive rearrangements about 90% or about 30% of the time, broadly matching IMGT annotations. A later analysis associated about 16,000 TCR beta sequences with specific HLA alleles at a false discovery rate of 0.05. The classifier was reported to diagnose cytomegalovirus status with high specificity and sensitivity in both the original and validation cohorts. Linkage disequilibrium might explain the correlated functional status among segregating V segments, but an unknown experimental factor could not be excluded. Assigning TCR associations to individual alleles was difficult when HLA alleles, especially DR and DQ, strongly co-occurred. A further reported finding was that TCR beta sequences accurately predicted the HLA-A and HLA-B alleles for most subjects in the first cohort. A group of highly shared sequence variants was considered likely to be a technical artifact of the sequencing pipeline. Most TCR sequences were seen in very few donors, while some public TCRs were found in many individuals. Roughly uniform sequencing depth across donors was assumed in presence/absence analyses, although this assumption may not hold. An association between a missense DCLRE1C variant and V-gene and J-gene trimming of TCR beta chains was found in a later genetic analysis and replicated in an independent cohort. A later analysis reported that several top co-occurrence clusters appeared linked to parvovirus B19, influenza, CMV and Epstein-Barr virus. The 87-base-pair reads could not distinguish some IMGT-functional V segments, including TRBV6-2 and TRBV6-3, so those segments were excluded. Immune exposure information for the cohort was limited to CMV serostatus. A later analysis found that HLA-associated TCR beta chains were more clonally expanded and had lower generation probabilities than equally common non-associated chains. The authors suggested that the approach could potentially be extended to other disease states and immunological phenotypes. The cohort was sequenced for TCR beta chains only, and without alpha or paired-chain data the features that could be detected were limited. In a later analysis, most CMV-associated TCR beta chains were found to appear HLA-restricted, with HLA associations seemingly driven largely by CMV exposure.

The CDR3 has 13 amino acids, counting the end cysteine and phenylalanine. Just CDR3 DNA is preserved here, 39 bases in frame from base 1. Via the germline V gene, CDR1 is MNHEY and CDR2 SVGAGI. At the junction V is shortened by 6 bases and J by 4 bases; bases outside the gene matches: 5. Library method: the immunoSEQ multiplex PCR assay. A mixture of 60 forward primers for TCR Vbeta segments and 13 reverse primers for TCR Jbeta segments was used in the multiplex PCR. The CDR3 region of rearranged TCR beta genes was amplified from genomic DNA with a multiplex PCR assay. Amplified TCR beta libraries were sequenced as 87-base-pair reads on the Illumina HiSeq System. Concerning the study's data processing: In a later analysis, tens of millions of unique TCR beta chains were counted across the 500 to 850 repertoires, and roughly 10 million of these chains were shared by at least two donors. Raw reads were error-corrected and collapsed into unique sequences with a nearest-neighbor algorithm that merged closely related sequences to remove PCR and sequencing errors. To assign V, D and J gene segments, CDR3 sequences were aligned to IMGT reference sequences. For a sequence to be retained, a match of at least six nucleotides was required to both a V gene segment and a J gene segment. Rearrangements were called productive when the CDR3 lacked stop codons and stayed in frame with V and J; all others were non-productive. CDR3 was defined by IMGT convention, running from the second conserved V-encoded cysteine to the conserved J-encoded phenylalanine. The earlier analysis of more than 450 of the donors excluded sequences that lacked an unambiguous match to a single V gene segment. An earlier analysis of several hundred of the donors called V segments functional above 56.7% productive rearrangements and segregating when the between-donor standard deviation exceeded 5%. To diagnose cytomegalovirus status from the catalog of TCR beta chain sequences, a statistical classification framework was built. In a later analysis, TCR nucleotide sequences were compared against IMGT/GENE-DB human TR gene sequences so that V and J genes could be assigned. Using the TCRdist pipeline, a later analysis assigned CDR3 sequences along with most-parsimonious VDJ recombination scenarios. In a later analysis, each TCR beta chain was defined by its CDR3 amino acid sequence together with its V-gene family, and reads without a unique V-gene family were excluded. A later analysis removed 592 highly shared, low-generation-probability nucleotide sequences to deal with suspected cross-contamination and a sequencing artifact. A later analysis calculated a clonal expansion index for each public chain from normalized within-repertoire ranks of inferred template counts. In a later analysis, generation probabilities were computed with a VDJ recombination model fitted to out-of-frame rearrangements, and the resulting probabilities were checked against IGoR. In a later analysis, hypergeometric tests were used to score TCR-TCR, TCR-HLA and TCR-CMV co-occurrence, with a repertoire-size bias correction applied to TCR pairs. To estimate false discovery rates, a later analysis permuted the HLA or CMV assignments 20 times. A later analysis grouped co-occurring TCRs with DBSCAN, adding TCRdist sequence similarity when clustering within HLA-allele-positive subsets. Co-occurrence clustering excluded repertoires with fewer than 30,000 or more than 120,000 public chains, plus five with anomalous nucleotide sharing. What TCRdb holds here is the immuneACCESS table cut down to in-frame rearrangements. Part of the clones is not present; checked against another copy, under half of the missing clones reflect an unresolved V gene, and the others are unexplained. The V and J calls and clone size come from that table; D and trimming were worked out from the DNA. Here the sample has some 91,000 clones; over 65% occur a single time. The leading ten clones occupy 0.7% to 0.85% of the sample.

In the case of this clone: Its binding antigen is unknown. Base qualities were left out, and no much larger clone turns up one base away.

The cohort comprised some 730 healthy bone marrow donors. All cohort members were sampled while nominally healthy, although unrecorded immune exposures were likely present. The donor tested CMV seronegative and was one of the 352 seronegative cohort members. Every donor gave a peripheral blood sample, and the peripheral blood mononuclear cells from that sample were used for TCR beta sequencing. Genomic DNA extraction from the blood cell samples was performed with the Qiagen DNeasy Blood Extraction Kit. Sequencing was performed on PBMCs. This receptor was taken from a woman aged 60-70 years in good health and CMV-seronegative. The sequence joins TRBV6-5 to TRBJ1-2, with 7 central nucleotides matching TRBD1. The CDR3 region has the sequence CASSPGQIYGYTF. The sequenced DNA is TGTGCCAGCAGCCCGGGACAGATCTATGGCTACACCTTC.